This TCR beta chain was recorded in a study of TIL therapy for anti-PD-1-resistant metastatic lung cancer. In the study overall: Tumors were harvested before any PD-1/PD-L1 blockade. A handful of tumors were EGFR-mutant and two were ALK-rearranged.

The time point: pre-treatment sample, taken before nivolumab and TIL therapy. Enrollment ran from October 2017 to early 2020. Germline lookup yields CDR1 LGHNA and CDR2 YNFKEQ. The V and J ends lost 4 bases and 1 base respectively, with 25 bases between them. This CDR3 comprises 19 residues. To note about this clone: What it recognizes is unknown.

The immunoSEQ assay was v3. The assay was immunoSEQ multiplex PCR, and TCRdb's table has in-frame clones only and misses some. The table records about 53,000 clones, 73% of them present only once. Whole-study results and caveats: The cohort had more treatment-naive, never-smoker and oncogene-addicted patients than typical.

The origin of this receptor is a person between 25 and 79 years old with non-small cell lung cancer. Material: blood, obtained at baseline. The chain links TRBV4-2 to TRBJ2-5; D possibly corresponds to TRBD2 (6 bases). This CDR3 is CASSPNPLASPPFQETQYF. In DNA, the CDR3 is TGTGCCAGCAGCCCAAATCCTCTAGCGAGCCCTCCGTTCCAAGAGACCCAGTACTTC.